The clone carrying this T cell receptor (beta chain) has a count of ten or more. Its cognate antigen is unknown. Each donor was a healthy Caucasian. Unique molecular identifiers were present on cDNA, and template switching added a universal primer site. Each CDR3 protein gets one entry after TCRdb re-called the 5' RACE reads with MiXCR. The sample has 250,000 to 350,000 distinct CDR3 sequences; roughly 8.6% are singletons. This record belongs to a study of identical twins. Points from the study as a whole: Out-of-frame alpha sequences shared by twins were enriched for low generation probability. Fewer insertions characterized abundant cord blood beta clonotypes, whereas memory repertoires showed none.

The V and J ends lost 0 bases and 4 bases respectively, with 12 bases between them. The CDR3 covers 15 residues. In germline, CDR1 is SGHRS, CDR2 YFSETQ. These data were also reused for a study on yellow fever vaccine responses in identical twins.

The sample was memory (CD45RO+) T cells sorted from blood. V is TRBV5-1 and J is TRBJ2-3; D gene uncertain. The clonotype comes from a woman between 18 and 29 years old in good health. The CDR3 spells CASSLGVFSPDTQYF. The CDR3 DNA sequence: TGCGCCAGCAGCTTGGGGGTCTTTTCTCCAGATACGCAGTATTTT. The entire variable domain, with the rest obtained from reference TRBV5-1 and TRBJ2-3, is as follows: KAGVTQTPRYLIKTRGQQVTLSCSPISGHRSVSWYQQTPGQGLQFLFEYFSETQRNKGNFPGRFSGRQFSNSRSEMNVSTLELGDSALYLCASSLGVFSPDTQYFGPGTRLTVL.